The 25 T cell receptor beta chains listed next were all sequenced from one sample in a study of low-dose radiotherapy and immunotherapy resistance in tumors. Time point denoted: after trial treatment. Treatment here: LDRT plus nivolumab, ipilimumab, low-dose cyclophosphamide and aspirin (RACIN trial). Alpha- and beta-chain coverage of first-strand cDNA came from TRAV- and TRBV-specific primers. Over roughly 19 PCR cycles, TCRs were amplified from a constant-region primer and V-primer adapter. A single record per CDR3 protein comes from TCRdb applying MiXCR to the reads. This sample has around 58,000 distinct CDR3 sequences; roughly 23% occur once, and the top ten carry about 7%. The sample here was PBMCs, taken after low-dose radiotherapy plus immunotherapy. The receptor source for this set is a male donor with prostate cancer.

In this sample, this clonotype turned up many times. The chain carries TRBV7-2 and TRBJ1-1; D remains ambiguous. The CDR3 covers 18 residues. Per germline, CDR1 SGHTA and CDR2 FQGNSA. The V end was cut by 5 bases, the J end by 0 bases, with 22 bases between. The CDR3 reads CASSTQSGGRFMNTEAFF. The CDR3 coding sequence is TGTGCCAGCAGCACCCAATCGGGAGGGCGTTTCATGAACACTGAAGCTTTCTTT.

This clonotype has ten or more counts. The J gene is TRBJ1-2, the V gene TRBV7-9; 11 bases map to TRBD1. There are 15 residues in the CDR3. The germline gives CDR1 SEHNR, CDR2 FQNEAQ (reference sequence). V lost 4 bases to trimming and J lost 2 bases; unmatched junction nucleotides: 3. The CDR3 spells CASSYGQGANYGYTF. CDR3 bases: TGTGCCAGCAGCTACGGACAGGGGGCAAACTATGGCTACACCTTC.

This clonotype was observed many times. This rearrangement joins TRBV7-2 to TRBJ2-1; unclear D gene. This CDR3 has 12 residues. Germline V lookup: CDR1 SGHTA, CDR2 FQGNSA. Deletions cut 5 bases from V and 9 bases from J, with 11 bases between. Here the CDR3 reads CASSVTTFEQFF. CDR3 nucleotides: TGTGCCAGCAGCGTGACGACCTTTGAGCAGTTCTTC.

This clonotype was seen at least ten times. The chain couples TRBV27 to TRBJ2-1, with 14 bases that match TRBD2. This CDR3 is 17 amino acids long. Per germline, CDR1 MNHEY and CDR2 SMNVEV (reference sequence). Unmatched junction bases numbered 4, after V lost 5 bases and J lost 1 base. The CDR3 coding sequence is TGTGCCAGCAGTCCAGGGACTAGCGGGAGATCCTACAATGAGCAGTTCTTC. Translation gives CASSPGTSGRSYNEQFF.

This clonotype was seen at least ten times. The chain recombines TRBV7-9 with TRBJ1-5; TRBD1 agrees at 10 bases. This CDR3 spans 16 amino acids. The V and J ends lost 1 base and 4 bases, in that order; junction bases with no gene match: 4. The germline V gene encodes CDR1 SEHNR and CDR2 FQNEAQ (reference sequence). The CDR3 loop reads CASSLGQGARNQPQHF. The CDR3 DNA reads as TGTGCCAGCAGCTTAGGACAGGGGGCGAGAAATCAGCCCCAGCATTTT. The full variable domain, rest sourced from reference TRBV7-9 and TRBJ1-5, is DTGVSQNPRHKITKRGQNVTFRCDPISEHNRLYWYRQTLGQGPEFLTYFQNEAQLEKSRLLSDRFSAERPKGSFSTLEIQRTEQGDSAMYLCASSLGQGARNQPQHFGDGTRLSIL.

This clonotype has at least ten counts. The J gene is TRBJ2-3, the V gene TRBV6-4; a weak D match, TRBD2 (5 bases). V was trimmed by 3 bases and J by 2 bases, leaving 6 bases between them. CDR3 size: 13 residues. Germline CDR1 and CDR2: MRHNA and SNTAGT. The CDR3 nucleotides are TGTGCCAGCAGTGAGGGAGCCACAGATACGCAGTATTTT. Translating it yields CASSEGATDTQYF.

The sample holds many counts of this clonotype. This CDR3 reads CAISGRGNKNTEAFF. DNA for the CDR3: TGTGCCATCAGTGGCAGGGGGAACAAGAACACTGAAGCTTTCTTT. The chain links TRBV10-3 to TRBJ1-1; the match to TRBD1 covers 7 bases. V gave up 4 bases and J gave up 1 base; unmatched junction bases: 6. Germline CDR1 is ENHRY and CDR2 is SYGVKD. This CDR3 has 15 amino acids.

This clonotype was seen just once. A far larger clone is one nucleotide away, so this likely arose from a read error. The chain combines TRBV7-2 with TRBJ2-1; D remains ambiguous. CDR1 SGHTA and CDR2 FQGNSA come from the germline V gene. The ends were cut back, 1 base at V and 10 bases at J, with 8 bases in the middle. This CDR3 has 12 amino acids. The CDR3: CASSLGLGEQFF. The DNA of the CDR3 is TGTGCCAGCAGCTTAGGGTTGGGGGAGCAGTTCTTC.

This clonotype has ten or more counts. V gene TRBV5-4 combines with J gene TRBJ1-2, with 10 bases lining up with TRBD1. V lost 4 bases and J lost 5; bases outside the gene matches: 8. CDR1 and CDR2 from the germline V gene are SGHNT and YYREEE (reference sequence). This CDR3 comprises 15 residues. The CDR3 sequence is CASSNRGQGRYGYTF. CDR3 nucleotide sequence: TGTGCCAGCAGCAACCGGGGACAGGGGAGATATGGCTACACCTTC. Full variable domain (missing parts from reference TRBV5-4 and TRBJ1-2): ETGVTQSPTHLIKTRGQQVTLRCSSQSGHNTVSWYQQALGQGPQFIFQYYREEENGRGNFPPRFSGLQFPNYSSELNVNALELDDSALYLCASSNRGQGRYGYTFGSGTRLTVV.

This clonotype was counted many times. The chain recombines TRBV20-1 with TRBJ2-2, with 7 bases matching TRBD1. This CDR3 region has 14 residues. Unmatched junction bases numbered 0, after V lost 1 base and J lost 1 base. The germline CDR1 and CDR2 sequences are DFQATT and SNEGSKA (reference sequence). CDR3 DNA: TGCAGTGCTAGAGGACAGGGGAACACCGGGGAGCTGTTTTTT. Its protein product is CSARGQGNTGELFF.

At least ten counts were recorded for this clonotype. CDR3 in DNA: TGTGCCAGCAGCCCGGGCGGACGGACCTCTGGAAACACCATATATTTT. Residues: CASSPGGRTSGNTIYF. The rearrangement links TRBV6-2 or TRBV6-3 to TRBJ1-3; D gene uncertain. The germline CDR1 and CDR2 sequences are MNHEY and SVGEGT. This CDR3 is 16 amino acids long. Deletions cut 6 bases from V and 0 bases from J, with 15 bases between.

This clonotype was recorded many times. The DNA for the CDR3 is TGTGCCAGCAGTCTGCCCGGCGGGGGCTTTAATGAAAAACTGTTTTTT. It specifies CASSLPGGGFNEKLFF. The rearrangement joins TRBV7-9 to TRBJ1-4; D perhaps matches TRBD1 (6 bases). V lost 6 bases, J lost 4 bases, and 18 bases lay in between. This CDR3 is 16 amino acids long. CDR1 SEHNR and CDR2 FQNEAQ come from the germline V gene (reference sequence).

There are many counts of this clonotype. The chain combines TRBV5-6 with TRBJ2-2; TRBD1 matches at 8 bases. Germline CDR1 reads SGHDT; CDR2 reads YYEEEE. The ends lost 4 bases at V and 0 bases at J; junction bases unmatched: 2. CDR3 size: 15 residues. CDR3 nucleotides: TGTGCCAGCAGCGGGACAGGAGCGAACACCGGGGAGCTGTTTTTT. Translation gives CASSGTGANTGELFF.

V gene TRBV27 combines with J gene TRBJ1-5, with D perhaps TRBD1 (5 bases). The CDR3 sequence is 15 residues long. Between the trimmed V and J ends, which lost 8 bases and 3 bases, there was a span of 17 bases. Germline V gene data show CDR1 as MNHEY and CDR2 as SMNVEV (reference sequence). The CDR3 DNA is TGTGCCAGCTCCCCGGGTCAGGGCGCCAATCAGCCCCAGCATTTT. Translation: CASSPGQGANQPQHF.

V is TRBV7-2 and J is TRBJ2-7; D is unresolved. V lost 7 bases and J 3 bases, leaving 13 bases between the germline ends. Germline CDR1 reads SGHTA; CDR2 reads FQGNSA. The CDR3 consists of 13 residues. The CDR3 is CASTPNSNYEQYF. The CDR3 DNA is TGTGCCAGCACCCCGAATAGTAACTACGAGCAGTACTTC.

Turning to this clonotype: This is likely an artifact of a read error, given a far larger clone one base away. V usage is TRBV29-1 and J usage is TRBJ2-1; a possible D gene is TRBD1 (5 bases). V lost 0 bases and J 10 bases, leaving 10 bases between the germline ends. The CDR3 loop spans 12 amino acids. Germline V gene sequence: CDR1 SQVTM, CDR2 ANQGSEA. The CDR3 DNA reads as TGCAGCGTTGAAGACAGGGTGGGGGAGCAGTTCTTC. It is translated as CSVEDRVGEQFF.

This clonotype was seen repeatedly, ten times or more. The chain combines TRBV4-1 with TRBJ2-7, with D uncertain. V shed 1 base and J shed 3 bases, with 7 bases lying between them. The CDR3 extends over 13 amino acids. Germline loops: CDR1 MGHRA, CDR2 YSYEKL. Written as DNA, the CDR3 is TGCGCCAGCAGCCAAGTTATCGGCTACGAGCAGTACTTC. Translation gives CASSQVIGYEQYF.

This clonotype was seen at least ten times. This CDR3 is CASTSLPGQPQHF. DNA for the CDR3: TGTGCCAGCACCTCCCTGCCGGGCCAGCCCCAGCATTTT. The rearrangement links TRBV2 to TRBJ1-5; D gene ambiguous. Trimming stripped 7 bases from V and 7 bases from J, with 14 bases between. The CDR3 has 13 residues. The germline V gene encodes CDR1 SNHLY and CDR2 FYNNEI.

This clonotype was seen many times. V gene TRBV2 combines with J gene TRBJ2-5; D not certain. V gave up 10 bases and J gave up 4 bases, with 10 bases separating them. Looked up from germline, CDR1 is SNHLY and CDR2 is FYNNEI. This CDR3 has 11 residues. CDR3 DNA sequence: TGTGCCACCCGTGACGGAGAGACCCAGTACTTC. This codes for CATRDGETQYF.

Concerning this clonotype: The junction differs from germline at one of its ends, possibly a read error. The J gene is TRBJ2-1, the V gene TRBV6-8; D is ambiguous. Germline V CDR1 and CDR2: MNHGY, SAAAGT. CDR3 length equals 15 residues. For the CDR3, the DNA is TGTGCCAGCAGTTACCTGGGTGTCGACAACAAAGAGCAGTTCTTC. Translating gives CASSYLGVDNKEQFF.

The CDR3 DNA follows: TGTGCCAGCAGCATCACAGGGGACGGGGCCAACGTCCTGACTTTC. It is translated as CASSITGDGANVLTF. The gene calls are TRBV21-1 and TRBJ2-6; TRBD1 is taken as the D call from the table, unchecked against the DNA. TRBV21-1 is termed a pseudogene. The CDR3 consists of 15 residues.

The CDR3 is CASSLGQTNTGELFF. CDR3 bases: TGCGCCAGCAGCTTGGGACAGACGAACACCGGGGAGCTGTTTTTT. This chain joins TRBV5-1 and TRBJ2-2, with D perhaps matching TRBD1 (5 bases). The CDR3 is made up of 15 amino acids. Trimming cost V 0 bases and J 0 bases, with 6 bases left between them. Per the germline V gene, CDR1 is SGHRS and CDR2 is YFSETQ.

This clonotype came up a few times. CDR3 sequence reads: CASSPLGGSKSGELFF. The CDR3 region has the DNA TGTGCCAGCAGCCCGCTTGGTGGGTCGAAATCCGGGGAGCTGTTTTTT. V and J are TRBV28 and TRBJ2-2; D not resolved. Germline loops: CDR1 MDHEN, CDR2 SYDVKM. V lost 6 bases and J lost 6, with 20 bases in between. The CDR3 extends over 16 amino acids.

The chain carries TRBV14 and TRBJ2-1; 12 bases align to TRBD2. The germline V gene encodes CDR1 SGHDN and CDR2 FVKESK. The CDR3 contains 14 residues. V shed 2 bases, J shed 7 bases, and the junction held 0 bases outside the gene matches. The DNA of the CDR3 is TGTGCCAGCAGCCAACTAGCGGGGGGGAATGAGCAGTTCTTC. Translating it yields CASSQLAGGNEQFF.

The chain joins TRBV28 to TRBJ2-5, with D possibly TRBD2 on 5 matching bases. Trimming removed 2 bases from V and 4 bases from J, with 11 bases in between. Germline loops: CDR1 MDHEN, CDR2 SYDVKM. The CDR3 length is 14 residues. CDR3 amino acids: CASSLPHRGETQYF. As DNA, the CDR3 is TGTGCCAGCAGTTTACCCCATCGGGGAGAGACCCAGTACTTC.